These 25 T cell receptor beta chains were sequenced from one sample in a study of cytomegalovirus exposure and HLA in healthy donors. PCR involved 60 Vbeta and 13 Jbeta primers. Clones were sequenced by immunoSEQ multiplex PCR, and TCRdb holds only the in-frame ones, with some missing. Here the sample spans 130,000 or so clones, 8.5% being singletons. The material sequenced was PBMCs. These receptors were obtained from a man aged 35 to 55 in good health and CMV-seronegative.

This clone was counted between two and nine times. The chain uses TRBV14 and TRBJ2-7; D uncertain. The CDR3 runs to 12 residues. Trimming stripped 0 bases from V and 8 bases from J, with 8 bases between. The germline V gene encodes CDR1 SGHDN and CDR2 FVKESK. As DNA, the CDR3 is TGTGCCAGCAGCCAAGATAATAGCAAGCAGTACTTC. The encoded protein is CASSQDNSKQYF.

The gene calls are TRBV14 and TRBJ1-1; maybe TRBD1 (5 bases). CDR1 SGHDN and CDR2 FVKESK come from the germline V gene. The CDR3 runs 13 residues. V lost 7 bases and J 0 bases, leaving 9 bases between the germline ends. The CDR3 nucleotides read TGTGCCAGCACCGGACACCTGAACACTGAAGCTTTCTTT. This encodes CASTGHLNTEAFF.

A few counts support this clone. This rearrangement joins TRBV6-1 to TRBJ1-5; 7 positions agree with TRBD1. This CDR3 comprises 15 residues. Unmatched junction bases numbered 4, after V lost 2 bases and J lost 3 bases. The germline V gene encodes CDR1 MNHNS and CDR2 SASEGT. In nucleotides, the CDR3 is TGTGCCAGCAGTGAAAACAGGGGCTACAATCAGCCCCAGCATTTT. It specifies CASSENRGYNQPQHF.

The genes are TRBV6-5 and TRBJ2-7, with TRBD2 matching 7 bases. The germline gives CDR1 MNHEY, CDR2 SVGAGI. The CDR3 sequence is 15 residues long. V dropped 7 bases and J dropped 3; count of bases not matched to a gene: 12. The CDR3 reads CASTPSLGGGYEQYF. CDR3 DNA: TGTGCCAGCACGCCCTCCTTAGGCGGGGGCTACGAGCAGTACTTC.

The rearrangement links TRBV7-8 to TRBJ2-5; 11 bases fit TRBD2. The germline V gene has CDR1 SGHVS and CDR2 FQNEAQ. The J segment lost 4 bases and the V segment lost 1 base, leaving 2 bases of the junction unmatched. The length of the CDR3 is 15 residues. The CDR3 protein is CASSLVAGGPETQYF. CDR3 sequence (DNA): TGTGCCAGCAGCTTAGTAGCGGGGGGGCCAGAGACCCAGTACTTC.

In nucleotides, the CDR3 is TGTGCCAGCAGTTCAAGACAGGGAGGAGGGCCTGAAGCTTTCTTT. As protein: CASSSRQGGGPEAFF. The V call is TRBV6-6, the J call TRBJ1-1, with 7 bases matching TRBD1. Trimming removed 4 bases from V and 6 bases from J; junction bases left unmatched: 11. Germline-derived CDR1 and CDR2 are MNHNY and SVGAGI (reference sequence). This CDR3 comprises 15 residues.

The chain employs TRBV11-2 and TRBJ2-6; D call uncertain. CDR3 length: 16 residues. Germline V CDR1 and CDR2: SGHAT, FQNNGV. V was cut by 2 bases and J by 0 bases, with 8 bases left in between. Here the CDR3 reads CASSLWSSSGANVLTF. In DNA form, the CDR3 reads TGTGCCAGCAGCTTATGGAGTAGCTCTGGGGCCAACGTCCTGACTTTC.

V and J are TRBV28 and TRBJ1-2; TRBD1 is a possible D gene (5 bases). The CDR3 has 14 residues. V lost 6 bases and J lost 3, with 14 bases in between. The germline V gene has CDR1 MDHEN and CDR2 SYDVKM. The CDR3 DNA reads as TGTGCCAGCAGCCCACCCTCCAGGGACTATGGCTACACCTTC. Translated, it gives CASSPPSRDYGYTF.

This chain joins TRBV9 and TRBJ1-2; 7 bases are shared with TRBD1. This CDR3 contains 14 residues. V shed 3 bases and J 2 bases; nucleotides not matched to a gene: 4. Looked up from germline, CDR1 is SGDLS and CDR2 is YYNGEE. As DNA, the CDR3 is TGTGCCAGCAGCGCTCAGACAGGGAACTATGGCTACACCTTC. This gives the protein CASSAQTGNYGYTF.

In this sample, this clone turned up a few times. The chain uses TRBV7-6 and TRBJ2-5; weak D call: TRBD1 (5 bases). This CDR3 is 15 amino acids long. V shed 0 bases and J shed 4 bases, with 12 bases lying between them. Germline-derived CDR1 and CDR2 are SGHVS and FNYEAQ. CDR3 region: CASSLAATEAETQYF. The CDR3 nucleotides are TGTGCCAGCAGCTTAGCAGCGACAGAAGCAGAGACCCAGTACTTC.

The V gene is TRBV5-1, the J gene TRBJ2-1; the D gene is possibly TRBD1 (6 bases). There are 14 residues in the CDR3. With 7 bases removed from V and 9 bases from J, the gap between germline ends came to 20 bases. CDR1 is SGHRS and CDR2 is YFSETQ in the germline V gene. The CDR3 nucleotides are TGCGCCAGCGGGGTAGAGGGCAGGGGAAGTGAGCAGTTCTTC. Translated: CASGVEGRGSEQFF.

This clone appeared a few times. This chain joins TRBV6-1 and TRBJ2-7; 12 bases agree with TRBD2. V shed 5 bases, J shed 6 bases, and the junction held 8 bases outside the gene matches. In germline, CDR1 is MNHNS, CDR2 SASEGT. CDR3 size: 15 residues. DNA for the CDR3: TGTGCCAGCAGTCCACAACTAGCGGGGGGAGGCGAGCAGTACTTC. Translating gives CASSPQLAGGGEQYF.

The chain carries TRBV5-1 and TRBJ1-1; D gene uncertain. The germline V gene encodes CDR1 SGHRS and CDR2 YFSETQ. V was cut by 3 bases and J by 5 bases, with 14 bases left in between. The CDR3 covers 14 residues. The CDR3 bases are TGCGCCAGCAGCTCTTCCCCGGCGGGGACTGAAGCTTTCTTT. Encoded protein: CASSSSPAGTEAFF.

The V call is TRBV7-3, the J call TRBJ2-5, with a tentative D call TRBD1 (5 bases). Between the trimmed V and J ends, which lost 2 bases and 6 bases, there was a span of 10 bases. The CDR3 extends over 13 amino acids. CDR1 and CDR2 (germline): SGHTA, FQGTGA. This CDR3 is CASSLYWGQTQYF. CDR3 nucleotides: TGTGCCAGCAGCTTATACTGGGGCCAGACCCAGTACTTC.

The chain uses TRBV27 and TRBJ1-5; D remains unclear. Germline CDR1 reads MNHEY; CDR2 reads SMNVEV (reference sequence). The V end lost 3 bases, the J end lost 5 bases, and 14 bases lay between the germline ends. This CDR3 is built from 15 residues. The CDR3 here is CASSFEGRTDQPQHF. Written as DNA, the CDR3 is TGTGCCAGCAGTTTCGAGGGCCGAACGGATCAGCCCCAGCATTTT.

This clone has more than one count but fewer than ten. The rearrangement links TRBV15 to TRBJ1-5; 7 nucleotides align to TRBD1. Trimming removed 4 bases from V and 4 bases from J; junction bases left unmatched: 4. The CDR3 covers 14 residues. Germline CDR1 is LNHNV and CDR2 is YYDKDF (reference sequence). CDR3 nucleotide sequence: TGTGCCACCAGCACCGGACAGGAAAATCAGCCCCAGCATTTT. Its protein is CATSTGQENQPQHF.

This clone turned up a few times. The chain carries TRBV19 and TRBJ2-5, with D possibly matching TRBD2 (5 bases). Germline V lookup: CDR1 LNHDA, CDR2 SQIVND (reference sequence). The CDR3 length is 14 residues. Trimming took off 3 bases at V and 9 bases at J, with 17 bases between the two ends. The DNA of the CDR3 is TGTGCCAGTAGTATCGGGTCCGGGGATGGTGCCCAGTACTTC. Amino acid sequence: CASSIGSGDGAQYF.

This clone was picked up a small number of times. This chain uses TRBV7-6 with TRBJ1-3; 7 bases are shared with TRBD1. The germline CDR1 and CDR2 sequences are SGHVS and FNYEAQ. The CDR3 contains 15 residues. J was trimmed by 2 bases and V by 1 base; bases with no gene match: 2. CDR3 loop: CASSLDRGTGNTIYF. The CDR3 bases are TGTGCCAGCAGCTTAGACAGGGGCACTGGAAACACCATATATTTT.

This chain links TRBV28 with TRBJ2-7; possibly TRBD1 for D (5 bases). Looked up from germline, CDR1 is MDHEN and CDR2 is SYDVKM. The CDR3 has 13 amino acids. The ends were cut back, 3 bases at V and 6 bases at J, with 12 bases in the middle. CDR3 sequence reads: CASSFRPRVEQYF. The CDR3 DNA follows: TGTGCCAGCAGTTTCCGACCCAGGGTCGAGCAGTACTTC.

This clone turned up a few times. The CDR3 is CASSLGSFGKTQYF. The CDR3 nucleotides read TGTGCCAGCAGTTTGGGCAGCTTCGGGAAGACCCAGTACTTC. This chain uses TRBV27 with TRBJ2-5, with D perhaps matching TRBD2 (5 bases). The CDR3 length is 14 residues. The germline V gene has CDR1 MNHEY and CDR2 SMNVEV (reference sequence). V was shortened by 3 bases and J by 6 bases, with 14 bases between the two germline ends.

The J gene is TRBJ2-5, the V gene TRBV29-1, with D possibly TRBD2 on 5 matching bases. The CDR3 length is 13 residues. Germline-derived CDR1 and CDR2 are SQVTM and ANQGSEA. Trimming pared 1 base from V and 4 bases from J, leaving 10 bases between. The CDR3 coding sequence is TGCAGCGTTGAAGGGCAAGGAGGAGAGACCCAGTACTTC. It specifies CSVEGQGGETQYF. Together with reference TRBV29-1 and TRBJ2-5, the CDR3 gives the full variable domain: SAVISQKPSRDICQRGTSLTIQCQVDSQVTMMFWYRQQPGQSLTLIATANQGSEATYESGFVIDKFPISRPNLTFSTLTVSNMSPEDSSIYLCSVEGQGGETQYFGPGTRLLVL.

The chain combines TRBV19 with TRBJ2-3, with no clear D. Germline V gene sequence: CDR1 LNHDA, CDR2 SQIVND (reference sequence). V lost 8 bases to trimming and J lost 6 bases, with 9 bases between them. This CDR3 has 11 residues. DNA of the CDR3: TGTGCCAGTCGAATTCAGGATACGCAGTATTTT. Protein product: CASRIQDTQYF.

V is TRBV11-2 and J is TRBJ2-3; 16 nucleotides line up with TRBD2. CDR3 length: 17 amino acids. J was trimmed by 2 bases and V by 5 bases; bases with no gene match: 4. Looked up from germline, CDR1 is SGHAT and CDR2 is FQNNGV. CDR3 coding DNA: TGTGCCAGCAGCCCGGGGACTAGCGGGGGGGCCACAGATACGCAGTATTTT. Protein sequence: CASSPGTSGGATDTQYF.

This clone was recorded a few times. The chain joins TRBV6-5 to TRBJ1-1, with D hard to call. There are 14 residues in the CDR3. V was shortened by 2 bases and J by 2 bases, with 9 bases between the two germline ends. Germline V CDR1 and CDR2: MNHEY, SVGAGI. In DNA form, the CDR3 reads TGTGCCAGCAGTTACGGGCCGTTCAACACTGAAGCTTTCTTT. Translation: CASSYGPFNTEAFF.

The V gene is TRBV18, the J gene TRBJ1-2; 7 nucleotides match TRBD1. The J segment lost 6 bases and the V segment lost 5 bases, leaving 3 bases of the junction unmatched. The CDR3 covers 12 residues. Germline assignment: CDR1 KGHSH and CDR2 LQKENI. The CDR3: CASSFDRDGYTF. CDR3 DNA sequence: TGTGCCAGCTCATTCGACAGGGATGGCTACACCTTC.